This TCR beta chain originates from a study of response to subunit inactivated influenza vaccine. To note about this clonotype: Antigen: not known.

Findings and limits, study-wide: Authors suggested few new T cells are recruited by each seasonal influenza vaccination.

TCRdb analysed the RT-PCR reads with MiXCR anew, one entry per CDR3 protein. The repertoire holds approximately 500,000 distinct CDR3 sequences, with 13% as singletons. Germline V gene lookup returns CDR1 DFQATT and CDR2 SNEGSKA (reference sequence). CDR3 length equals 13 residues. With V trimmed by 5 bases and J by 6 bases, 2 bases remained unmatched. The TCR sequence derives from a man aged 45-65 years who received an inactivated influenza vaccine. This chain links TRBV20-1 with TRBJ2-3, with 13 bases lining up with TRBD2. The source was PBMCs from blood, collected roughly 6 weeks after vaccination. The CDR3 protein is CSAWTSGSDTQYF. In DNA form, the CDR3 reads TGCAGTGCTTGGACTAGCGGGAGTGATACGCAGTATTTT.